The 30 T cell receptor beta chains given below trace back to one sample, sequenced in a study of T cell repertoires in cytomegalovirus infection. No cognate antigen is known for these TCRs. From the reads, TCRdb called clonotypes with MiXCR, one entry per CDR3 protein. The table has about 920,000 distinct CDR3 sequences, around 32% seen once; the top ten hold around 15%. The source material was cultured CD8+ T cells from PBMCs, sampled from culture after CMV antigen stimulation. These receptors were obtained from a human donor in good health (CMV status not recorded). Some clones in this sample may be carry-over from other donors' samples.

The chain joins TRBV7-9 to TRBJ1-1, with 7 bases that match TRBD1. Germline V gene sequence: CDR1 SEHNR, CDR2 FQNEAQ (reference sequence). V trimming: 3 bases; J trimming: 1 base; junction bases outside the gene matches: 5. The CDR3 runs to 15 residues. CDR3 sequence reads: CASSFNRGPNTEAFF. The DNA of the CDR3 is TGTGCCAGCAGCTTTAACAGGGGACCGAACACTGAAGCTTTCTTT. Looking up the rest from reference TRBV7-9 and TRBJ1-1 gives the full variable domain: DTGVSQNPRHKITKRGQNVTFRCDPISEHNRLYWYRQTLGQGPEFLTYFQNEAQLEKSRLLSDRFSAERPKGSFSTLEIQRTEQGDSAMYLCASSFNRGPNTEAFFGQGTRLTVV.

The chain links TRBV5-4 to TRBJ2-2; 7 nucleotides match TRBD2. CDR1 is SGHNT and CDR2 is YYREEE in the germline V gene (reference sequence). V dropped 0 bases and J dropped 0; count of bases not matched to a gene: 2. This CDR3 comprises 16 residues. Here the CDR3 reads CASSLVGLSNTGELFF. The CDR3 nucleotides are TGTGCCAGCAGCTTGGTGGGACTATCGAACACCGGGGAGCTGTTTTTT.

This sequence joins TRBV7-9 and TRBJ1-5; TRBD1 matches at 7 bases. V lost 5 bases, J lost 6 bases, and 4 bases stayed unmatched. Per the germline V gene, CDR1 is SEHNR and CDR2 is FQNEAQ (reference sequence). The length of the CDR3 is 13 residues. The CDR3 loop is CASSLGTVQPQHF. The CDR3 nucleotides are TGTGCCAGCAGCCTCGGGACAGTTCAGCCCCAGCATTTT.

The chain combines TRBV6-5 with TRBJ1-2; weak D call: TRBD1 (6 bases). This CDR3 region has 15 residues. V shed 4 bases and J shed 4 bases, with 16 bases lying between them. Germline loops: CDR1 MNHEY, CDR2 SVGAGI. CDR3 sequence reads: CASSLLQGPRYGYTF. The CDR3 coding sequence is TGTGCCAGCAGTTTATTACAGGGTCCCCGCTATGGCTACACCTTC.

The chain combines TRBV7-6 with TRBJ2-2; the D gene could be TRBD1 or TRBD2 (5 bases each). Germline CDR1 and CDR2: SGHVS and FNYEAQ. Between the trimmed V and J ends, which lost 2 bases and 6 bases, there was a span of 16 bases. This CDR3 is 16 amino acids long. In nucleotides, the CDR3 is TGTGCCAGCAGCTTAATCCTGAGCAGGGAGCCCGGGGAGCTGTTTTTT. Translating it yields CASSLILSREPGELFF.

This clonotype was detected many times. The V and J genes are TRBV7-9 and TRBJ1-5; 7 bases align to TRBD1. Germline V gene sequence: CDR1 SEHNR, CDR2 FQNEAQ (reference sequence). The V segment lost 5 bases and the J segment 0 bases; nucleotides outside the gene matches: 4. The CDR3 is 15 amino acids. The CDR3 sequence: CASSGTAYSNQPQHF. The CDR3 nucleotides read TGTGCCAGCAGCGGGACAGCATATAGCAATCAGCCCCAGCATTTT.

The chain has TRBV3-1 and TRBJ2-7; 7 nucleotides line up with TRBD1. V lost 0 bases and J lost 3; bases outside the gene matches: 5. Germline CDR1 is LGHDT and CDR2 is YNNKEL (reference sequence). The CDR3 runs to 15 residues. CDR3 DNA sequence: TGTGCCAGCAGCCAAGATAAGGGACAGTTCTACGAGCAGTACTTC. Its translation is CASSQDKGQFYEQYF.

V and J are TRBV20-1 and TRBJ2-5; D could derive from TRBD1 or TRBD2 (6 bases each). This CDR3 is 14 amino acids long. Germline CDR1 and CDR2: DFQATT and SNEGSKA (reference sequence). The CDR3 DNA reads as TGCAGCTTTCGGGAGCAGGGGATAATAGAGACCCAGTACTTC. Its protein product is CSFREQGIIETQYF.

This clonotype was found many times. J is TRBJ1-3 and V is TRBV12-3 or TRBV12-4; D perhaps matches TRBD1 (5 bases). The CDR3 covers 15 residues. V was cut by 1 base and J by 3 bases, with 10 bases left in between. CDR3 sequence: CASSLVPGLGNTIYF. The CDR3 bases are TGTGCCAGCAGTTTAGTCCCGGGGCTTGGAAACACCATATATTTT.

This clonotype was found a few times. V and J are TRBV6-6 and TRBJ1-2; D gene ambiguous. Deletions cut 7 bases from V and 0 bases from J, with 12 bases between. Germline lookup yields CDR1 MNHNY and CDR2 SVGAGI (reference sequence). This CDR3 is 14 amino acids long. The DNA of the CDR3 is TGTGCCAGCACCCGACGGACCTCTAACTATGGCTACACCTTC. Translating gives CASTRRTSNYGYTF.

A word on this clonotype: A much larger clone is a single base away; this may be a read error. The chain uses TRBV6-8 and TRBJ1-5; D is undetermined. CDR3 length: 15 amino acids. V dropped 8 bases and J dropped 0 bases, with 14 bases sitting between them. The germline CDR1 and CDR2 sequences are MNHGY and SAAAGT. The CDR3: CASGSLDASNQPQHF. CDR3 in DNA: TGTGCCAGCGGGTCATTGGACGCTAGCAATCAGCCCCAGCATTTT.

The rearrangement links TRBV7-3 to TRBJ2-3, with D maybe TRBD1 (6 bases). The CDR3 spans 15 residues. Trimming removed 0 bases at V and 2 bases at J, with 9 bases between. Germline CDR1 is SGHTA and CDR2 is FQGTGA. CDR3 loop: CASSLTGQNTDTQYF. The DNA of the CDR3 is TGTGCCAGCAGCTTAACTGGACAGAACACAGATACGCAGTATTTT.

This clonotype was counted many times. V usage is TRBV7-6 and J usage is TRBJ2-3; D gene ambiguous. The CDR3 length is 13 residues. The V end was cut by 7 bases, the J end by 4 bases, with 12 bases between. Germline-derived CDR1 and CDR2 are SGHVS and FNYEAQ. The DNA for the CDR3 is TGTGCCAGCACCCCCTCAGGAGCAGATACGCAGTATTTT. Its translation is CASTPSGADTQYF.

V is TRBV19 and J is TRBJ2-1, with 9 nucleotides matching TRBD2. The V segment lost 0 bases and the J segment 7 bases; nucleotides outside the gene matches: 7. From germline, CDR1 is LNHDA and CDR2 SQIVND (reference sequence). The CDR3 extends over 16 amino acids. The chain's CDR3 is CASSIEAGGPSNEQFF. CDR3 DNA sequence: TGTGCCAGTAGTATAGAGGCGGGGGGGCCGTCGAATGAGCAGTTCTTC.

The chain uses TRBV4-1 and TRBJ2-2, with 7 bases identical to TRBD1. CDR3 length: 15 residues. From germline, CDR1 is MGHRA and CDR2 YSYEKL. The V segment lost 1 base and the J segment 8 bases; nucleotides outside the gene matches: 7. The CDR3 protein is CASSQAHRGSGELFF. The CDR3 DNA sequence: TGCGCCAGCAGCCAAGCCCACAGGGGATCGGGGGAGCTGTTTTTT.

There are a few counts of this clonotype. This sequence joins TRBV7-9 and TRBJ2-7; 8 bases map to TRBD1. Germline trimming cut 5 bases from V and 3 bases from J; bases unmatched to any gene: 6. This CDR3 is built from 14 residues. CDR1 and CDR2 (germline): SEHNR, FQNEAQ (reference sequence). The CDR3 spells CASSQMTGVYEQYF. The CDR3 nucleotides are TGTGCCAGCAGCCAAATGACAGGGGTCTACGAGCAGTACTTC.

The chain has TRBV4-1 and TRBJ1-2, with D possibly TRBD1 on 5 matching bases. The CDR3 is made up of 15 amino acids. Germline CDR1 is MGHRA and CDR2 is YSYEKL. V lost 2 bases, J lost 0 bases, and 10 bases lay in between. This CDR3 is CASSQKDTSNYGYTF. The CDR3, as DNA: TGCGCCAGCAGCCAAAAGGACACATCTAACTATGGCTACACCTTC.

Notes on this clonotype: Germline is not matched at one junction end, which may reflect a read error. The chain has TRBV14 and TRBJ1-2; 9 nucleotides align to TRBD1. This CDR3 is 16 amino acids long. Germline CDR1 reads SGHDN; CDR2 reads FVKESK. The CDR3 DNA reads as TGTGCCAACAGCCAAGAACCGGGACAGGGCCCTGACGGCTACACCTTC. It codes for CANSQEPGQGPDGYTF.

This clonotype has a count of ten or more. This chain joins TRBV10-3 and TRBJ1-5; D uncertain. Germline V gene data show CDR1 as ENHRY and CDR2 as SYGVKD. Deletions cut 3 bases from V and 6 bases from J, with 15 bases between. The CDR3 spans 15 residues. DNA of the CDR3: TGTGCCATCAGTGATTCGGCGGGGTTCGTTCAGCCCCAGCATTTT. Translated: CAISDSAGFVQPQHF.

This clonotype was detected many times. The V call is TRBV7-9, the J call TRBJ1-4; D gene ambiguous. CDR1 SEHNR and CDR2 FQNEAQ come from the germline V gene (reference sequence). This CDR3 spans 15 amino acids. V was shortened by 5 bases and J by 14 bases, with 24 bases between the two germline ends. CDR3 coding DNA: TGTGCCAGCAGCCCCCTCCTGGGATCAACGGTGGGGCTGTTTTTT. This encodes CASSPLLGSTVGLFF.

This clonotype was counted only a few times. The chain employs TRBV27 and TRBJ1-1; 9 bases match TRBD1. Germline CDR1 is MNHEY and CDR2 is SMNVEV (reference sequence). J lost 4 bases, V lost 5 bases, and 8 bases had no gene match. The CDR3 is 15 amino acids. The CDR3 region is CASSPAGTGFTEAFF. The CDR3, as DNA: TGTGCCAGCAGTCCAGCCGGGACAGGGTTCACTGAAGCTTTCTTT.

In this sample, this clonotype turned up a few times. The CDR3 DNA follows: TGTGCCAGCAGCTTAGGTGGTGGGGGACTAGCGGGGTACAATGAGCAGTTCTTC. This gives the protein CASSLGGGGLAGYNEQFF. The V and J genes are TRBV7-3 and TRBJ2-1; 13 nucleotides align to TRBD2. The junction had 8 bases not matched to a gene; V was cut back by 2 bases and J by 4 bases. Germline CDR1 SGHTA, CDR2 FQGTGA. This CDR3 region has 18 residues.

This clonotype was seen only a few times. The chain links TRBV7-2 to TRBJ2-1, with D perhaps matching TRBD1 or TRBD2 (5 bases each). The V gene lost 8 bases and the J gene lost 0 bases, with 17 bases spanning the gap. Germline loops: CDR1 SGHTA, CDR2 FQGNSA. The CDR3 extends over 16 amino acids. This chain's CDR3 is CASGLAARGSYNEQFF. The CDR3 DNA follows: TGTGCCAGCGGACTTGCGGCGAGGGGCTCCTACAATGAGCAGTTCTTC. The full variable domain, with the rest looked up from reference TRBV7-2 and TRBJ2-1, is GAGVSQSPSNKVTEKGKDVELRCDPISGHTALYWYRQSLGQGLEFLIYFQGNSAPDKSGLPSDRFSAERTGGSVSTLTIQRTQQEDSAVYLCASGLAARGSYNEQFFGPGTRLTVL.

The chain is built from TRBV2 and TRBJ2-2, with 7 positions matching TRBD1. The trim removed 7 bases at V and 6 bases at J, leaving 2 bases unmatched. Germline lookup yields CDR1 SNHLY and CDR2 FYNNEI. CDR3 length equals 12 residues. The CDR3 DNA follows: TGTGCCAGCATACAGGGGCCCGGGGAGCTGTTTTTT. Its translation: CASIQGPGELFF.

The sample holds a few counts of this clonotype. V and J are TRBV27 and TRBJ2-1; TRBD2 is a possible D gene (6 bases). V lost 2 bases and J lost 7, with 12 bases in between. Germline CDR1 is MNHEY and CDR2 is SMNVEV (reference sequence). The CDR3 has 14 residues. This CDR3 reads CASSLTGDGNEQFF. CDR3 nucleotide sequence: TGTGCCAGCAGTTTAACGGGGGATGGAAATGAGCAGTTCTTC.

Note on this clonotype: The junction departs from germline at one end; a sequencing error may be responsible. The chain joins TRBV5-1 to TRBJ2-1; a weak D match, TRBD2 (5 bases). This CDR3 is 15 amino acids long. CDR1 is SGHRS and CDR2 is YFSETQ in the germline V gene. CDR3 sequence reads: CASSLDPDSYNEQFF. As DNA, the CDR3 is TGTGCCAGCAGCTTGGATCCGGACTCCTACAATGAGCAATTCTTC.

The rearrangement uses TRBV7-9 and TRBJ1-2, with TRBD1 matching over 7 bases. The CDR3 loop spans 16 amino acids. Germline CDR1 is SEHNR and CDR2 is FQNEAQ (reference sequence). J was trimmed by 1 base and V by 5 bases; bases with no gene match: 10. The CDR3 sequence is CASSMGQSLLNYGYTF. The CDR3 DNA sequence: TGTGCCAGCAGCATGGGACAGTCCCTACTTAACTATGGCTACACCTTC.

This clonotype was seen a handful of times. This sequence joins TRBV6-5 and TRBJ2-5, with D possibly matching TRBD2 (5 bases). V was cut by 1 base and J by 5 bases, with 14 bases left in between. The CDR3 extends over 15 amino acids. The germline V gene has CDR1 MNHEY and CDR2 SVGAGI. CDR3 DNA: TGTGCCAGCAGTTACTTTTTCGGGAACCGGGAGACCCAGTACTTC. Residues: CASSYFFGNRETQYF.

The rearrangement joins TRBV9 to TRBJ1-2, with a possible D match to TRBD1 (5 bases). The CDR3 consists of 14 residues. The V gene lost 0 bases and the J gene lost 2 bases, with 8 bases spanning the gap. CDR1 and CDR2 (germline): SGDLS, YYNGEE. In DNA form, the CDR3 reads TGTGCCAGCAGCGTAGACAGGTCCAACTATGGCTACACCTTC. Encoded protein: CASSVDRSNYGYTF.

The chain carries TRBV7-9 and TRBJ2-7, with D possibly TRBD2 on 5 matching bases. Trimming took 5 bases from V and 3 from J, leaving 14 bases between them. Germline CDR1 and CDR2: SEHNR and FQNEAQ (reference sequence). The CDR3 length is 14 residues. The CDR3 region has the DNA TGTGCCAGCAGCATCCCGACGACTAACTACGAGCAGTACTTC. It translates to CASSIPTTNYEQYF.